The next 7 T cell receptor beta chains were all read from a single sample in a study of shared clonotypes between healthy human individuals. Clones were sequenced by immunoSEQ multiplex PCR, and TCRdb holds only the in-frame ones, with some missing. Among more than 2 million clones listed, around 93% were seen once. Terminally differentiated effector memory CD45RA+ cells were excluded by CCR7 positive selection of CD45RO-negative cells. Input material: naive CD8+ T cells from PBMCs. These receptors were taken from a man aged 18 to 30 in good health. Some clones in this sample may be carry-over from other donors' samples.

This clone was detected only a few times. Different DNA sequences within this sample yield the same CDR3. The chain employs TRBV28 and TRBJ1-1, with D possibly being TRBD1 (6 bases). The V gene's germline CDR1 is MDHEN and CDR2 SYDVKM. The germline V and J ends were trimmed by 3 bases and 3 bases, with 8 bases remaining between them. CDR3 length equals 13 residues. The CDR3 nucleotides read TGTGCCAGCAGTTTTGCAGGGGACACTGAAGCTTTCTTT. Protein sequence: CASSFAGDTEAFF.

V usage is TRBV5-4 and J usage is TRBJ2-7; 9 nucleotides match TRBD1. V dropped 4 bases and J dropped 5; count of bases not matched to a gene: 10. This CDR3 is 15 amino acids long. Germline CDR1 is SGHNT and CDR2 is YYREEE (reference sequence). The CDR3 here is CASSEQRTGEDEQYF. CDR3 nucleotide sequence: TGTGCCAGCAGCGAGCAACGGACAGGGGAGGACGAGCAGTACTTC. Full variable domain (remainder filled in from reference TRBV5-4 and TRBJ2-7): ETGVTQSPTHLIKTRGQQVTLRCSSQSGHNTVSWYQQALGQGPQFIFQYYREEENGRGNFPPRFSGLQFPNYSSELNVNALELDDSALYLCASSEQRTGEDEQYFGPGTRLTVT.

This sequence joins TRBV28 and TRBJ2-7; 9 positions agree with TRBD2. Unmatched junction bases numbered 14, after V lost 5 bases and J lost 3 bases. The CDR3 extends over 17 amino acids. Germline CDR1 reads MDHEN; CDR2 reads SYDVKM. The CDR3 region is CASSPVKRDSGSYEQYF. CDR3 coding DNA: TGTGCCAGCAGTCCCGTTAAAAGGGATAGCGGGAGCTACGAGCAGTACTTC.

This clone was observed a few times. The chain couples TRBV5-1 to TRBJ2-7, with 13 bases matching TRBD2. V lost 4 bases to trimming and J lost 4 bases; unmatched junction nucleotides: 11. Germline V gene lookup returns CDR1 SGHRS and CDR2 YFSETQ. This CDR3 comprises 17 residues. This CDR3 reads CASSPRTSGRPPYEQYF. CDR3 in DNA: TGCGCCAGCAGCCCCAGGACTAGCGGGAGACCACCATACGAGCAGTACTTC.

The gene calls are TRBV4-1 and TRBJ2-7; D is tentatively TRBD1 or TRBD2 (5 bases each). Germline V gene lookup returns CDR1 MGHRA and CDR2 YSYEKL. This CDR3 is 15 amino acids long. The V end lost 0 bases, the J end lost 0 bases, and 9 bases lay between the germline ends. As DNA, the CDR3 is TGCGCCAGCAGCCAAGAGGGGACGAACTCCTACGAGCAGTACTTC. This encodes CASSQEGTNSYEQYF.

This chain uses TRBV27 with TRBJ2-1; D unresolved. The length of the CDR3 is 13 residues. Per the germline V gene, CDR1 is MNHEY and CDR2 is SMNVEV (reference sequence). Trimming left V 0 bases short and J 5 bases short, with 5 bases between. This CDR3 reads CASSLSYHNEQFF. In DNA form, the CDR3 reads TGTGCCAGCAGTTTATCTTATCACAATGAGCAGTTCTTC.

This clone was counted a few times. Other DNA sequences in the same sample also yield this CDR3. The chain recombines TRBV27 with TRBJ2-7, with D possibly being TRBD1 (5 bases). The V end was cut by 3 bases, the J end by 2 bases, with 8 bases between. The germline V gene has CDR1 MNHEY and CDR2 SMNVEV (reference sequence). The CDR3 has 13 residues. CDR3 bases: TGTGCCAGCAGTTTCGGACAAACCTACGAGCAGTACTTC. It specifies CASSFGQTYEQYF.